A selection of T cell receptor beta chains follows, all from one sample in a study of T cell clones after liver transplantation. Sequencing used immunoSEQ multiplex PCR; TCRdb keeps in-frame clones, though not all of them. The table lists roughly 100,000 clones, under 90% of them singletons. Source: CD4+ T cells from blood, taken approximately 4 years after liver transplant. The receptors were gathered from a human patient who received a liver transplant. Certain T cells may be donor cells from the graft. Both conserved end residues are part of each CDR3. Fields, in order: D gene, clone size, V gene, J gene, CDR3 protein, CDR3 DNA. The D gene is left open where the match is weak. Size values are once, few and many counts, or a class for expanded clones, and some rows have none.

TRBD2	NA	TRBV9	TRBJ2-5	CASSVAVSGGALETQYF	TGTGCCAGCAGCGTAGCTGTTAGCGGGGGGGCACTGGAGACCCAGTACTTC
TRBD2	NA	TRBV15	TRBJ2-3	CATSRALAGRTDTQYF	TGTGCCACCAGCAGAGCTCTAGCGGGGCGCACAGATACGCAGTATTTT
TRBD2	NA	TRBV15	TRBJ2-7	CATSRDRISGRNDEQYF	TGTGCCACCAGCAGAGATCGGATTAGCGGGAGAAACGACGAGCAGTACTTC
NA	NA	TRBV6-1	TRBJ1-1	CASSGSQGSWANTEAFF	TGTGCCAGCAGTGGATCACAGGGATCGTGGGCCAACACTGAAGCTTTCTTT
TRBD2	NA	TRBV6-9	TRBJ2-7	CASTSGTGYEQYF	TGTGCCAGCACTAGCGGGACGGGCTACGAGCAGTACTTC
NA	NA	TRBV7-2	TRBJ2-5	CASSLSSYLGETQYF	TGTGCCAGCAGCTTGAGTTCTTACCTTGGTGAGACCCAGTACTTC
NA	NA	TRBV11-2	TRBJ2-2	CASSPAAGELFF	TGTGCCAGCAGCCCAGCAGCCGGGGAGCTGTTTTTT
TRBD2	NA	TRBV2	TRBJ2-7	CASRTSGLYEQYF	TGTGCCAGCAGGACTAGCGGCCTCTACGAGCAGTACTTC
NA	NA	TRBV4-1	TRBJ1-3	CASSHRATGDIGNTIYF	TGCGCCAGCAGCCATAGAGCGACAGGCGATATCGGAAACACCATATATTTT
NA	NA	TRBV28	TRBJ2-2	CASSLMGVTGELFF	TGTGCCAGCAGTTTAATGGGGGTCACCGGGGAGCTGTTTTTT
NA	few	TRBV18	TRBJ2-1	CASSPEAVDNEQFF	TGTGCCAGCTCACCAGAGGCCGTAGACAATGAGCAGTTCTTC
TRBD1	NA	TRBV28	TRBJ1-5	CASSAREGGSQPQHF	TGTGCCAGCAGTGCCAGGGAAGGGGGCAGTCAGCCCCAGCATTTT
NA	NA	TRBV28	TRBJ2-7	CASSFTPRAPDSYEQYF	TGTGCCAGCAGTTTCACGCCAAGGGCTCCCGATTCCTACGAGCAGTACTTC
NA	NA	TRBV6-5	TRBJ2-1	CASSSWQGYNEQFF	TGTGCCAGCAGTTCATGGCAGGGATACAATGAGCAGTTCTTC
TRBD1	few	TRBV5-1	TRBJ2-3	CASSETGGMGGTQYF	TGCGCCAGCAGCGAGACAGGGGGCATGGGTGGTACGCAGTATTTT
TRBD1	NA	TRBV6-1	TRBJ2-1	CASSPRTGRIEQFF	TGTGCCAGCAGCCCCCGGACAGGTCGTATAGAGCAGTTCTTC
NA	NA	TRBV28	TRBJ1-4	CASSPMALEKLFF	TGTGCCAGCAGCCCTATGGCTCTTGAAAAACTGTTTTTT
NA	few	TRBV19	TRBJ1-5	CASSESSNQPQHF	TGTGCCAGTTCCGAGAGTAGCAATCAGCCCCAGCATTTT
NA	NA	TRBV7-3	TRBJ1-1	CASSPSSANTEAFF	TGTGCCAGCAGCCCCTCATCAGCGAACACTGAAGCTTTCTTT
TRBD1	NA	TRBV7-9	TRBJ1-1	CASSSPPGQGYVNTEAFF	TGTGCCAGCAGCTCGCCTCCGGGACAGGGGTACGTGAACACTGAAGCTTTCTTT
TRBD1	NA	TRBV25-1	TRBJ1-6	CASTRTGAIGPLHF	TGTGCCAGCACCAGGACAGGGGCCATCGGGCCCCTCCACTTT
NA	once	TRBV5-1	TRBJ1-3	CASSLGGTSGNTIYF	TGCGCCAGCAGCTTGGGGGGGACCTCTGGAAACACCATATATTTT